These 16 T cell receptor beta chains were all obtained from the same sample, sequenced in a study of T cells after posttransplantation cyclophosphamide. Busulfan-fludarabine conditioning, marrow transplant, and cyclophosphamide on days +3 and +4 were administered. Measured with immunoSEQ multiplex PCR; TCRdb has only the in-frame clones, and not every one. Here the sample spans several thousand clones, around 85% being singletons. Sequences were derived from PBMCs, sampled after allogeneic stem cell transplant with posttransplant cyclophosphamide. All receptors come from a female patient aged 35 to 55 who received an allogeneic stem cell transplant from an unrelated donor, was CMV-positive, and had no GVHD. The graft donor may be the source of some T cells.

This clone was counted once. This chain joins TRBV7-8 and TRBJ2-1; tentative D call: TRBD2 (7 bases). The V end lost 3 bases, the J end lost 0 bases, and 12 bases lay between the germline ends. The length of the CDR3 is 16 residues. Germline V gene lookup returns CDR1 SGHVS and CDR2 FQNEAQ. CDR3 in DNA: TGTGCCAGCAGCTTGACGGGGGGCCGCTCCTACAATGAGCAGTTCTTC. Its protein product is CASSLTGGRSYNEQFF.

The CDR3 sequence is CASSLAATPLAQHF. The CDR3 DNA reads TGTGCCAGCAGCTTAGCAGCCACGCCTCTGGCCCAGCATTTT. V and J are TRBV7-9 and TRBJ1-5; no definite D call. Trimming took 0 bases from V and 11 from J, leaving 14 bases between them. This CDR3 is 14 amino acids long. Germline V gives CDR1 SEHNR, CDR2 FQNEAQ (reference sequence).

In this sample, this clone turned up once. This rearrangement joins TRBV7-9 to TRBJ2-5, with D possibly TRBD2 on 5 matching bases. The CDR3 has 13 amino acids. The germline V gene has CDR1 SEHNR and CDR2 FQNEAQ (reference sequence). V was pared by 3 bases and J by 5 bases, with 10 bases between. CDR3 region: CASSFSGRETQYF. The CDR3 nucleotides read TGTGCCAGCAGCTTCAGCGGCCGGGAGACCCAGTACTTC.

V and J are TRBV9 and TRBJ2-1; possible D gene TRBD1, 6 bases. Germline CDR1 and CDR2: SGDLS and YYNGEE. Trimming removed 0 bases from V and 10 bases from J, with 17 bases in between. This CDR3 has 15 amino acids. CDR3 amino acids: CASSVDGQPIAEQFF. The CDR3 nucleotides are TGTGCCAGCAGCGTAGATGGACAGCCGATAGCCGAGCAGTTCTTC.

The CDR3 region has the DNA TGTGCCAGCAGCGTAGAGGACCCGGGACAGGGCTACGAGCAGTACTTC. As protein: CASSVEDPGQGYEQYF. The chain uses TRBV9 and TRBJ2-7; 9 bases line up with TRBD1. The CDR3 sequence is 16 residues long. In germline, CDR1 is SGDLS, CDR2 YYNGEE. V lost 0 bases, J lost 3 bases, and 7 bases stayed unmatched.

The chain uses TRBV6-5 and TRBJ2-5, with D possibly TRBD2 on 5 matching bases. This CDR3 is 12 amino acids long. Trimming stripped 6 bases from V and 5 bases from J, with 10 bases between. From germline, CDR1 is MNHEY and CDR2 SVGAGI. The CDR3 nucleotides read TGTGCCAGCAGACCGGGCGGGGAGACCCAGTACTTC. Amino acids: CASRPGGETQYF.

CDR3 region: CASSLGGNSYNEQFF. The CDR3, as DNA: TGTGCCAGCAGCCTTGGGGGGAACTCCTACAATGAGCAGTTCTTC. The V call is TRBV11-2, the J call TRBJ2-1; perhaps TRBD2 as D (6 bases). This CDR3 is built from 15 residues. From germline, CDR1 is SGHAT and CDR2 FQNNGV. Trimming left V 5 bases short and J 0 bases short, with 11 bases between.

V usage is TRBV5-1 and J usage is TRBJ2-7, with 7 bases matching TRBD1. The trim removed 4 bases at V and 6 bases at J, leaving 13 bases unmatched. The germline gives CDR1 SGHRS, CDR2 YFSETQ. The CDR3 has 15 residues. Here the CDR3 DNA reads TGCGCCAGCAGCGTGCAAACAGGGGAGATCGGCGAGCAGTACTTC. Its protein is CASSVQTGEIGEQYF.

The CDR3 region is CASSLFYDTTYEQYF. In DNA, the CDR3 is TGCGCCAGCAGCTTGTTTTATGACACAACCTACGAGCAGTACTTC. The chain combines TRBV5-1 with TRBJ2-7; D not resolved. The CDR3 has 15 residues. The V and J ends lost 1 base and 2 bases respectively, with 13 bases between them. CDR1 SGHRS and CDR2 YFSETQ come from the germline V gene.

V gene TRBV14 combines with J gene TRBJ2-1; 13 positions agree with TRBD2. Looked up from germline, CDR1 is SGHDN and CDR2 is FVKESK. This CDR3 region has 17 residues. V lost 8 bases and J lost 0; bases outside the gene matches: 7. The CDR3 spells CASRRTSGGSSYNEQFF. The CDR3 region has the DNA TGTGCCAGCCGTCGGACTAGCGGGGGAAGCTCCTACAATGAGCAGTTCTTC.

The gene calls are TRBV2 and TRBJ2-1; 7 bases are shared with TRBD1. The CDR3 has 15 amino acids. CDR1 SNHLY and CDR2 FYNNEI come from the germline V gene. V lost 0 bases, J lost 8 bases, and 7 bases stayed unmatched. Here the CDR3 reads CASSEAGGGWDEQFF. The CDR3 nucleotides read TGTGCCAGCAGTGAAGCAGGGGGCGGTTGGGATGAGCAGTTCTTC. Together with reference TRBV2 and TRBJ2-1, the CDR3 gives the full variable domain: EPEVTQTPSHQVTQMGQEVILRCVPISNHLYFYWYRQILGQKVEFLVSFYNNEISEKSEIFDDQFSVERPDGSNFTLKIRSTKLEDSAMYFCASSEAGGGWDEQFFGPGTRLTVL.

V usage is TRBV7-2 and J usage is TRBJ1-1; D is perhaps TRBD1 (6 bases). Deletions cut 2 bases from V and 4 bases from J, with 11 bases between. The CDR3 has 14 residues. Germline CDR1 and CDR2: SGHTA and FQGNSA. The CDR3, as DNA: TGTGCCAGCAGCTTACTACAGGGTACCACTGAAGCTTTCTTT. It codes for CASSLLQGTTEAFF. The full variable domain, rest sourced from reference TRBV7-2 and TRBJ1-1, is GAGVSQSPSNKVTEKGKDVELRCDPISGHTALYWYRQSLGQGLEFLIYFQGNSAPDKSGLPSDRFSAERTGGSVSTLTIQRTQQEDSAVYLCASSLLQGTTEAFFGQGTRLTVV.

The V and J genes are TRBV2 and TRBJ1-4; 7 positions agree with TRBD1. V shed 4 bases, J shed 0 bases, and the junction held 5 bases outside the gene matches. The CDR3 has 16 amino acids. Germline V gene lookup returns CDR1 SNHLY and CDR2 FYNNEI. The CDR3 loop is CASSGLTGATNEKLFF. The CDR3 DNA sequence: TGTGCCAGCAGTGGGCTCACAGGGGCAACTAATGAAAAACTGTTTTTT.

The rearrangement joins TRBV4-1 to TRBJ2-1, with 11 bases matching TRBD2. This CDR3 is 15 amino acids long. V was clipped by 4 bases and J by 7 bases; unmatched bases: 6. Germline lookup yields CDR1 MGHRA and CDR2 YSYEKL. CDR3 sequence reads: CASSLLAGGRNEQFF. The CDR3 nucleotides read TGCGCCAGCAGCCTTTTAGCGGGGGGGCGGAATGAGCAGTTCTTC.

The rearrangement uses TRBV10-3 and TRBJ2-3; D is undetermined. CDR3 length equals 14 residues. Trimming took off 10 bases at V and 2 bases at J, with 16 bases between the two ends. CDR1 is ENHRY and CDR2 is SYGVKD in the germline V gene. The CDR3, as DNA: TGTGCCACCCGATCGACTCAAAACACAGATACGCAGTATTTT. Amino acid sequence: CATRSTQNTDTQYF.

The chain couples TRBV9 to TRBJ2-1, with D tentatively TRBD2 (6 bases). V lost 1 base and J lost 5, with 22 bases in between. The V gene's germline CDR1 is SGDLS and CDR2 YYNGEE. This CDR3 has 18 residues. DNA for the CDR3: TGTGCCAGCAGCGTATCCCCCCAACTAGCTCAGGTTGACAATGAGCAGTTCTTC. Residues: CASSVSPQLAQVDNEQFF.